Many counts were recorded for the clone carrying this TCR beta chain. Its antigen is undetermined. This sample was included in a study of identical twins. Notes on the study in general: Cross-sectional statistical analysis, not tracking of the same donors, underpinned the conclusions. Invariant cells of the MAIT and iNKT types might have partly distorted the zero-insertion analyses.

Germline CDR1 and CDR2: SGHTA and FQGNSA. This CDR3 is 13 amino acids long. Between the trimmed V and J ends, which lost 6 bases and 2 bases, there was a span of 10 bases. In TCRdb, the 5' RACE reads were re-called with MiXCR into one record per CDR3 protein. The sample yields around 230,000 distinct CDR3 sequences, about a tenth seen once. The specimen was memory (CD45RO+) T cells sorted from blood. The TCR originated in a woman aged 18-35 years in good health. This rearrangement joins TRBV7-2 to TRBJ1-2; tentative D call: TRBD1 (6 bases). The CDR3 spells CASSPGQNYGYTF. CDR3 nucleotides: TGTGCCAGCAGTCCAGGACAGAACTATGGCTACACCTTC.